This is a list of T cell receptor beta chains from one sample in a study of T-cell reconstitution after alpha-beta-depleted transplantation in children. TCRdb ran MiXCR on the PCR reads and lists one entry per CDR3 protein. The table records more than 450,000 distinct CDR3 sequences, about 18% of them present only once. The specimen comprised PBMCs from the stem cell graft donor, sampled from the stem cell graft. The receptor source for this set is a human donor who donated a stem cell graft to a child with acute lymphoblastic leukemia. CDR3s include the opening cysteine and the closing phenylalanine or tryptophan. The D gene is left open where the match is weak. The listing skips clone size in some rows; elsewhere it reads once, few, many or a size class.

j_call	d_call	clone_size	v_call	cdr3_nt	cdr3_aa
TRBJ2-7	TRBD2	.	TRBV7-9	TGTGCCAGCAGCCGGCAGACTAGCGGGAGCTACGAGCAGTACTTC	CASSRQTSGSYEQYF
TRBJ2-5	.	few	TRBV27	TGTGCCGGAAAAGAGACCCAGTACTTC	CAGKETQYF
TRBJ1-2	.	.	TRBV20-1	TGCAGTGCTAGTGACAGTTTCTATGGCTACACCTTC	CSASDSFYGYTF
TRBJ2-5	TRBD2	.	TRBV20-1	TGCAGTGCTAGAGATAGTCTAGCGGGAGGGCCACAAGAGACCCAGTACTTC	CSARDSLAGGPQETQYF
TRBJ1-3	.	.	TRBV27	TGTGCCAGCAGTTCAGGGGTAGCTGGAAACACCATATATTTT	CASSSGVAGNTIYF
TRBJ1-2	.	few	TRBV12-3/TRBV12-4	TGTGCCAGCATGACCCTTACAGGGAACTATGGCTACACCTTC	CASMTLTGNYGYTF
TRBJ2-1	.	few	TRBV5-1	TGCGCCAGCAGCTTGGTGGAGGGGTTCAATGAGCAGTTCTTC	CASSLVEGFNEQFF
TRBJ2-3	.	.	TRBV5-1	TGCGCCAGCAGCTTGGACATGGGAGTTATCACAGATACGCAGTATTTT	CASSLDMGVITDTQYF
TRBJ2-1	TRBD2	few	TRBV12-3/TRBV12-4	TGTGCCAGCAGTTCTCTAGCGGGAGGAATCTACAATGAGCAGTTCTTC	CASSSLAGGIYNEQFF
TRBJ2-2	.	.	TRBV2	TGTGCCAGCAGGGCCCTGGGGAGCACCGGGGAGCTGTTTTTT	CASRALGSTGELFF
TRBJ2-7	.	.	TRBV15	TGTGCCACCAGCAGAGATTCCTCAGGGTCTCCCTACGAGCAGTACTTC	CATSRDSSGSPYEQYF
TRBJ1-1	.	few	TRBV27	TGTGCCAGCAGTTTACCGAGGGGAAACACTGAAGCTTTCTTT	CASSLPRGNTEAFF
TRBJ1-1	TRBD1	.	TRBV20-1	TGCAGTGCTACCTCCGCCCCGACAGGGGGACTTGAAGCTTTCTTT	CSATSAPTGGLEAFF
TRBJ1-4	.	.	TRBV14	TGTGCCAGCAGCCAAGATAAGACCGCGATTAATGAAAAACTGTTTTTT	CASSQDKTAINEKLFF
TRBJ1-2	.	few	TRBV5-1	TGCGCCAGCAGCTACTGGGGAGGGGGAGAGTCCGTCTATGGCTACACCTTC	CASSYWGGGESVYGYTF
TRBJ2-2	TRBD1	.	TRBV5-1	TGCGCCAGCAGCTGGGGACAGGGGAGCGGGGAGCTGTTTTTT	CASSWGQGSGELFF
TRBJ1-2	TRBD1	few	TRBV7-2	TGTGCCAGCAGCTCGGACAGGGGCCGGAACTATGGCTACACCTTC	CASSSDRGRNYGYTF
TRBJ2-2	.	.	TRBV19	TGTGCCCTCCGGGGGAACACCGGGGAGCTGTTTTTT	CALRGNTGELFF
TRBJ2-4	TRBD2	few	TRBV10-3	TGTGCCATCAGTGAGGTCCTAGCGGACATTCAGTACTTC	CAISEVLADIQYF
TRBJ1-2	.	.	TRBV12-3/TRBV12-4	TGTGCCAGCAGTTCCACAGGGTTTGGCTACACCTTC	CASSSTGFGYTF
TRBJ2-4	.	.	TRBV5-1	TGCGCCAGCAGCTACCACAGGGAGGGAGCCAAAAACATTCAGTACTTC	CASSYHREGAKNIQYF
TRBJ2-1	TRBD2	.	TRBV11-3	TGTGCCAGCAGCCACCGACTAGCGCCCAATGAGCAGTTCTTC	CASSHRLAPNEQFF
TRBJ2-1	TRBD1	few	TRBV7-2	TGTGCCAGCAGCTTAGAAGGGGGCGCCTTATTTAATGAGCAGTTCTTC	CASSLEGGALFNEQFF
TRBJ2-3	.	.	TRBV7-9	TGTGCCAGCAGCCCCGGACTTTCAGATACGCAGTATTTT	CASSPGLSDTQYF
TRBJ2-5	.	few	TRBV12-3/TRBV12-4	TGTGCCAGCAGTTCCTCAGGGGTCCCGGAGACCCAGTACTTC	CASSSSGVPETQYF
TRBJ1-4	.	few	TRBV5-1	TGCGCCAGCAGCTTGGTGGCACCCAATGAAAAACTGTTTTTT	CASSLVAPNEKLFF
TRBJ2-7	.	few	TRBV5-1	TGCGCCAGCAGCTTGCCTTGGGATCCAGCGGTATACTCCTACGAGCAGTACTTC	CASSLPWDPAVYSYEQYF
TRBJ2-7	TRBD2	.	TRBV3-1	TGTGCCAGCAGCTCGGGACTAGCGGGAGTATCGTACTTC	CASSSGLAGVSYF
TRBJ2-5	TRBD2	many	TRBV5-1	TGCGCCAGCAGCTTAATGCCTAGCGGTCCCTTGGAGACCCAGTACTTC	CASSLMPSGPLETQYF
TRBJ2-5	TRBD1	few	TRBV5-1	TGCGCCAGTCGGAACAGGGGGCCGGGGACCCAGTACTTC	CASRNRGPGTQYF
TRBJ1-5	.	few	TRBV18	TGTGCCAGCTCCGACGGGGTAAGCCAGCCCCAGCATTTT	CASSDGVSQPQHF
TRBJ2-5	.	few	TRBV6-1	TGTGCCAGCAGTCAAACAGGCTCCCAAGAGACCCAGTACTTC	CASSQTGSQETQYF
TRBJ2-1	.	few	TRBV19	TGTGCCAGTAGCGGGGGACCCTACAATGAGCAGTTCTTC	CASSGGPYNEQFF
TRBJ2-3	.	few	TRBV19	TGTGCCAGTGGGGTACAGGGAGGTAGCACAGATACGCAGTATTTT	CASGVQGGSTDTQYF
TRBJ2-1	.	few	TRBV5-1	TGCGCCAGCAGCTTGCAGACGGGGATGGGCACCTACAATGAGCAGTTCTTC	CASSLQTGMGTYNEQFF
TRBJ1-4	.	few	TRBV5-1	TGCGCCAGCCGACCTGGGACCGGCAGTGAAAAACTGTTTTTT	CASRPGTGSEKLFF
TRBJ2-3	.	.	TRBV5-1	TGCGCCAGCAGCTTGAGGTCTCTATACACAGATACGCAGTATTTT	CASSLRSLYTDTQYF
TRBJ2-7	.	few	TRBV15	TGTGCCACCAGCAGAGCCAGCGGGTTATACGAGCAGTACTTC	CATSRASGLYEQYF
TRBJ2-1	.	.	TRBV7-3	TGTGCCAGCAGCCTCTTAGTGGGGGACACCTCCAATGAGCAGTTCTTC	CASSLLVGDTSNEQFF
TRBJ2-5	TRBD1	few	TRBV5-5	TGTGCCAGCAGCCGGCCGACAGGGGAAGAGACCCAGTACTTC	CASSRPTGEETQYF
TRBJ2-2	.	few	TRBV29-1	TGCAGCGTTGAAGATCACGGCACCGGGGAGCTGTTTTTT	CSVEDHGTGELFF
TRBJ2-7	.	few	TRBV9	TGTGCCAGCAGCGTAGGGGCGAGCTCCTACGAGCAGTACTTC	CASSVGASSYEQYF
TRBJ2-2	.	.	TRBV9	TGTGCCAGCAGCGTGGATTTGGGCAGTCTAGGTCCGAACACCGGGGAGCTGTTTTTT	CASSVDLGSLGPNTGELFF
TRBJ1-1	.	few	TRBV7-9	TGTGCCATCAAACTCCGGGCTTCTAAGAACACTGAAGCTTTCTTT	CAIKLRASKNTEAFF
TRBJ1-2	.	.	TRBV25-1	TGTGCCAGCAGTGACACAGGGCCCCATGGCTACACCTTC	CASSDTGPHGYTF
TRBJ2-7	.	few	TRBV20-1	TGCAGTGCCCATGAGGGTCTCGTCGAGCAGTACTTC	CSAHEGLVEQYF
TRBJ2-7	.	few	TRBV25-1	TGTGCCAGCAGTGCACTCAACCAGGACTACGAGCAGTACTTC	CASSALNQDYEQYF
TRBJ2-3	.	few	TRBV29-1	TGCAGCGTTGTCCCCGCCGCCCATCCGGGCCAAGGAATGAATACGCAGTATTTT	CSVVPAAHPGQGMNTQYF
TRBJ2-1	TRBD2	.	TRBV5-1	TGCGCCAGCAGCTCGGGGAGGGCTAGCGGGAGCCTCTATGAGCAGTTCTTC	CASSSGRASGSLYEQFF
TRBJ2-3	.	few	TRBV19	TGTGCCAGTAGTATAGAAGTCAGGGAGATCACGCAGTATTTT	CASSIEVREITQYF
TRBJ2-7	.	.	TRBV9	TGTGCCAGCAGCGGTGTGGTAGGTTACGAGCAGTACTTC	CASSGVVGYEQYF
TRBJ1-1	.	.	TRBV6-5	TGTGCCAGCAGTTCGCCCGGGGCCGCCTCAGCTTTCTTT	CASSSPGAASAFF
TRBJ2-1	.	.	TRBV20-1	TGCAGTGCTAGAGACGGACTCGCCGCTAGCGTCTCCTACAATGAGCAGTTCTTC	CSARDGLAASVSYNEQFF
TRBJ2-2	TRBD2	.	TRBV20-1	TGCAGTGCTAGAATTGGCGGGAGGAGGGTCACCGGGGAGCTGTTTTTT	CSARIGGRRVTGELFF